Shown below are 5 T cell receptor beta chains from a single sample sequenced in a study of cytomegalovirus exposure and HLA in healthy donors. The PCR contained 60 Vbeta and 13 Jbeta primers. Generated by immunoSEQ multiplex PCR, the TCRdb table keeps only in-frame clones and is missing some. This sample carries fewer than 250,000 clones, more than 70% of them seen once, and the ten largest clones take about 5%. What was sequenced was PBMCs. These receptors all come from a man between 25 and 39 years old in good health and CMV-seropositive.

The rearrangement uses TRBV4-1 and TRBJ2-3, with D perhaps matching TRBD1 (5 bases). Germline lookup yields CDR1 MGHRA and CDR2 YSYEKL. CDR3 length: 16 residues. With 0 bases removed from V and 8 bases from J, the gap between germline ends came to 18 bases. The CDR3 here is CASSQDRGRVGSTQYF. In DNA, the CDR3 is TGCGCCAGCAGCCAAGATCGCGGCAGGGTCGGCAGTACGCAGTATTTT.

The rearrangement links TRBV9 to TRBJ2-2; 8 bases are shared with TRBD2. The V segment lost 0 bases and the J segment 1 base; nucleotides outside the gene matches: 5. CDR1 is SGDLS and CDR2 is YYNGEE in the germline V gene. The CDR3 has 17 amino acids. The CDR3, as DNA: TGTGCCAGCAGCGTAGATCTTCGGGGGGGGAACACCGGGGAGCTGTTTTTT. Its translation: CASSVDLRGGNTGELFF.

This clone has a handful of counts. This sequence joins TRBV6-1 and TRBJ1-2, with D uncertain. Looked up from germline, CDR1 is MNHNS and CDR2 is SASEGT. V was pared by 6 bases and J by 0 bases, with 8 bases between. The CDR3 loop spans 13 amino acids. The CDR3 reads CASRATTNYGYTF. The CDR3 DNA reads as TGTGCCAGCAGAGCGACCACTAACTATGGCTACACCTTC.

The chain has TRBV6-1 and TRBJ1-5; TRBD1 matches at 7 bases. Unmatched junction bases numbered 2, after V lost 5 bases and J lost 4 bases. There are 13 residues in the CDR3. Germline loops: CDR1 MNHNS, CDR2 SASEGT. CDR3 residues: CASSPGGNQPQHF. The CDR3 DNA reads TGTGCCAGCAGTCCAGGGGGTAATCAGCCCCAGCATTTT.

The chain combines TRBV7-8 with TRBJ2-7; 12 nucleotides agree with TRBD2. V was clipped by 2 bases and J by 9 bases; unmatched bases: 5. Germline V gene lookup returns CDR1 SGHVS and CDR2 FQNEAQ. The CDR3 length is 14 residues. CDR3 sequence (DNA): TGTGCCAGCAGCTTACTAGCGGGAGGGAATAGGCAGTACTTC. It translates to CASSLLAGGNRQYF.